These 20 T cell receptor beta chains share one sample of origin, sequenced in a study of T cell changes during pregnancy in multiple sclerosis. Sequenced by immunoSEQ multiplex PCR; TCRdb stores in-frame clones only, minus some. The table includes tens of thousands of clones, 93% detected once. Sequencing was performed on CD8+ T cells from peripheral blood mononuclear cells, taken in the third trimester of pregnancy. All receptors derive from a female donor with multiple sclerosis, enrolled in a pregnancy study.

The chain employs TRBV19 and TRBJ1-1; 8 bases fit TRBD1. The trim removed 2 bases at V and 4 bases at J, leaving 18 bases unmatched. This CDR3 has 19 amino acids. From germline, CDR1 is LNHDA and CDR2 SQIVND (reference sequence). The CDR3 coding sequence is TGTGCCAGTAGTATAAACCCCTGGACAGGGAGTCGGGCGGGCACTGAAGCTTTCTTT. Protein product: CASSINPWTGSRAGTEAFF.

This chain joins TRBV28 and TRBJ2-7; 7 positions agree with TRBD2. The CDR3 covers 14 residues. The germline gives CDR1 MDHEN, CDR2 SYDVKM. V was pared by 2 bases and J by 2 bases, with 3 bases of the junction left unmatched. CDR3 DNA: TGTGCCAGCAGTTTAGGGAGGGCTGCCTACGAGCAGTACTTC. It is translated as CASSLGRAAYEQYF.

The rearrangement uses TRBV28 and TRBJ2-3; D possibly corresponds to TRBD1 (6 bases). The CDR3 length is 17 residues. Deletions cut 2 bases from V and 0 bases from J, with 15 bases between. The germline V gene encodes CDR1 MDHEN and CDR2 SYDVKM. The CDR3 DNA reads as TGTGCCAGCAGTTTAGGGACCGGGACATTCAGCACAGATACGCAGTATTTT. Protein: CASSLGTGTFSTDTQYF. The whole variable domain, filled in from reference TRBV28 and TRBJ2-3, reads DVKVTQSSRYLVKRTGEKVFLECVQDMDHENMFWYRQDPGLGLRLIYFSYDVKMKEKGDIPEGYSVSREKKERFSLILESASTNQTSMYLCASSLGTGTFSTDTQYFGPGTRLTVL.

J is TRBJ2-2 and V is TRBV10-3, with TRBD1 identical over 10 bases. This CDR3 spans 15 amino acids. V trimming: 8 bases; J trimming: 6 bases; junction bases outside the gene matches: 9. Germline CDR1 is ENHRY and CDR2 is SYGVKD. The DNA for the CDR3 is TGTGCCATCGGGAAGGGACAGGGGCCCTCCGGGGAGCTGTTTTTT. It codes for CAIGKGQGPSGELFF.

Here the CDR3 DNA reads TGTGCCAGCGCGGGGGGGAGGGACACCGGGGAGCTGTTTTTT. Residues: CASAGGRDTGELFF. J is TRBJ2-2 and V is TRBV6-1, with 9 bases fitting TRBD2. J was trimmed by 3 bases and V by 8 bases; bases with no gene match: 4. Germline V lookup: CDR1 MNHNS, CDR2 SASEGT. This CDR3 has 14 residues.

The chain carries TRBV7-8 and TRBJ1-1, with no clear D. The V gene's germline CDR1 is SGHVS and CDR2 FQNEAQ. The V end was cut by 3 bases, the J end by 1 base, with 6 bases between. The CDR3 contains 13 residues. The CDR3, as DNA: TGTGCCAGCAGCTTTGGAGGGAACACTGAAGCTTTCTTT. It specifies CASSFGGNTEAFF.

The rearrangement links TRBV11-1 to TRBJ2-2; TRBD1 matches at 9 bases. The CDR3 has 15 amino acids. The germline V gene encodes CDR1 SGHAT and CDR2 FQDESV (reference sequence). V trimming: 5 bases; J trimming: 6 bases; junction bases outside the gene matches: 7. The CDR3 loop is CASSHTGGKAGELFF. For the CDR3, the DNA is TGTGCCAGCAGCCACACAGGGGGCAAAGCCGGGGAGCTGTTTTTT.

This chain joins TRBV28 and TRBJ2-7; 7 bases match TRBD2. Germline lookup yields CDR1 MDHEN and CDR2 SYDVKM. This CDR3 has 15 amino acids. With V trimmed by 3 bases and J by 0 bases, 5 bases remained unmatched. The CDR3 sequence is CASSFGLAVSYEQYF. CDR3 sequence (DNA): TGTGCCAGCAGTTTTGGCCTAGCGGTCTCCTACGAGCAGTACTTC.

J is TRBJ2-2 and V is TRBV27; D is possibly TRBD1 (6 bases). Germline V gives CDR1 MNHEY, CDR2 SMNVEV (reference sequence). There are 17 residues in the CDR3. V was shortened by 1 base and J by 1 base, with 13 bases between the two germline ends. The CDR3 loop is CASSLYTGTLNTGELFF. CDR3 in DNA: TGTGCCAGCAGTTTATACACCGGGACATTGAACACCGGGGAGCTGTTTTTT.

This chain links TRBV7-9 with TRBJ2-2, with D perhaps matching TRBD2 (5 bases). Trimming cost V 4 bases and J 4 bases, with 13 bases left between them. The CDR3 length is 15 residues. Germline values: CDR1 SEHNR, CDR2 FQNEAQ (reference sequence). This chain's CDR3 is CASSSPDTSTGELFF. The CDR3 coding sequence is TGTGCCAGCAGCTCACCCGATACTAGCACCGGGGAGCTGTTTTTT.

This chain connects TRBV30 to TRBJ2-7; 10 bases match TRBD2. The CDR3 has 13 amino acids. Germline values: CDR1 GTSNPN, CDR2 SVGIG (reference sequence). V lost 0 bases to trimming and J lost 4 bases; unmatched junction nucleotides: 0. CDR3: CAWSVLAGYEQYF. The CDR3, as DNA: TGTGCCTGGAGTGTACTAGCGGGGTACGAGCAGTACTTC.

The chain uses TRBV6-1 and TRBJ1-1, with TRBD1 identical over 8 bases. CDR3 length: 13 amino acids. CDR1 and CDR2 (germline): MNHNS, SASEGT. The V and J ends lost 5 bases and 1 base, in that order; junction bases with no gene match: 0. Written as DNA, the CDR3 is TGTGCCAGCAGTACAGGGGGGAACACTGAAGCTTTCTTT. Translation: CASSTGGNTEAFF.

The J gene is TRBJ1-3, the V gene TRBV28, with D unclear. Germline V lookup: CDR1 MDHEN, CDR2 SYDVKM. The CDR3 covers 18 residues. V was trimmed by 4 bases and J by 0 bases, leaving 19 bases between them. CDR3 coding DNA: TGTGCCAGCAGTTCTCTGACCGGGTATCTGGGCTCTGGAAACACCATATATTTT. Its translation is CASSSLTGYLGSGNTIYF. Together with reference TRBV28 and TRBJ1-3, the CDR3 gives the full variable domain: DVKVTQSSRYLVKRTGEKVFLECVQDMDHENMFWYRQDPGLGLRLIYFSYDVKMKEKGDIPEGYSVSREKKERFSLILESASTNQTSMYLCASSSLTGYLGSGNTIYFGEGSWLTVV.

This clone was observed a few times. The chain combines TRBV30 with TRBJ1-2; D uncertain. The CDR3 sequence is 14 residues long. CDR1 is GTSNPN and CDR2 is SVGIG in the germline V gene (reference sequence). Trimming removed 0 bases from V and 8 bases from J, with 16 bases in between. CDR3 sequence: CAWSVEGTRFGYTF. The CDR3 nucleotides are TGTGCCTGGAGTGTAGAGGGAACCCGTTTCGGCTACACCTTC.

The rearrangement links TRBV4-1 to TRBJ1-5, with 7 nucleotides matching TRBD1. V lost 3 bases, J lost 5 bases, and 7 bases stayed unmatched. Germline CDR1 is MGHRA and CDR2 is YSYEKL. The CDR3 runs to 15 residues. As DNA, the CDR3 is TGCGCCAGCAGCCAGGGGGACAGCTACCATCAGCCCCAGCATTTT. Amino acid sequence: CASSQGDSYHQPQHF.

The rearrangement uses TRBV7-2 and TRBJ2-1; 16 positions agree with TRBD2. CDR3 length: 18 amino acids. Germline CDR1 reads SGHTA; CDR2 reads FQGNSA. With V trimmed by 3 bases and J by 1 base, 3 bases remained unmatched. The CDR3 DNA sequence: TGTGCCAGCAGCTTGGGACTAGCGGGAGGGGGGTCCTACAATGAGCAGTTCTTC. It specifies CASSLGLAGGGSYNEQFF.

This clone was seen once. The V gene is TRBV27, the J gene TRBJ2-7; D possibly corresponds to TRBD2 (7 bases). This CDR3 has 15 amino acids. V lost 2 bases and J 0 bases, leaving 11 bases between the germline ends. CDR1 is MNHEY and CDR2 is SMNVEV in the germline V gene (reference sequence). CDR3 DNA: TGTGCCAGCAGTTTAGGGGGCGGGAGCTCCTACGAGCAGTACTTC. Protein product: CASSLGGGSSYEQYF.

The chain has TRBV6-5 and TRBJ1-5; the D is unclear. CDR3 length: 15 amino acids. V was shortened by 6 bases and J by 4 bases, with 16 bases between the two germline ends. Germline CDR1 reads MNHEY; CDR2 reads SVGAGI. The CDR3 nucleotides read TGTGCCAGCAGCCGCGCACGAAATTCAAATCAGCCCCAGCATTTT. Amino acid sequence: CASSRARNSNQPQHF.

This chain joins TRBV7-9 and TRBJ1-4; TRBD1 aligns across 8 bases. Germline lookup yields CDR1 SEHNR and CDR2 FQNEAQ (reference sequence). The ends lost 3 bases at V and 3 bases at J; junction bases unmatched: 3. The CDR3 extends over 15 amino acids. CDR3 sequence reads: CASSFRGQANEKLFF. As DNA, the CDR3 is TGTGCCAGCAGCTTTAGGGGACAGGCTAATGAAAAACTGTTTTTT.

Details on this clone: Additional DNA sequences in this sample encode the identical CDR3. The V gene is TRBV4-1, the J gene TRBJ1-5; D unclear. CDR1 MGHRA and CDR2 YSYEKL come from the germline V gene. The CDR3 sequence is 14 residues long. V was trimmed by 2 bases and J by 7 bases, leaving 12 bases between them. CDR3 DNA: TGCGCCAGCAGCCAATTCCCAGGCCCGCAGCCCCAGCATTTT. Its translation is CASSQFPGPQPQHF.